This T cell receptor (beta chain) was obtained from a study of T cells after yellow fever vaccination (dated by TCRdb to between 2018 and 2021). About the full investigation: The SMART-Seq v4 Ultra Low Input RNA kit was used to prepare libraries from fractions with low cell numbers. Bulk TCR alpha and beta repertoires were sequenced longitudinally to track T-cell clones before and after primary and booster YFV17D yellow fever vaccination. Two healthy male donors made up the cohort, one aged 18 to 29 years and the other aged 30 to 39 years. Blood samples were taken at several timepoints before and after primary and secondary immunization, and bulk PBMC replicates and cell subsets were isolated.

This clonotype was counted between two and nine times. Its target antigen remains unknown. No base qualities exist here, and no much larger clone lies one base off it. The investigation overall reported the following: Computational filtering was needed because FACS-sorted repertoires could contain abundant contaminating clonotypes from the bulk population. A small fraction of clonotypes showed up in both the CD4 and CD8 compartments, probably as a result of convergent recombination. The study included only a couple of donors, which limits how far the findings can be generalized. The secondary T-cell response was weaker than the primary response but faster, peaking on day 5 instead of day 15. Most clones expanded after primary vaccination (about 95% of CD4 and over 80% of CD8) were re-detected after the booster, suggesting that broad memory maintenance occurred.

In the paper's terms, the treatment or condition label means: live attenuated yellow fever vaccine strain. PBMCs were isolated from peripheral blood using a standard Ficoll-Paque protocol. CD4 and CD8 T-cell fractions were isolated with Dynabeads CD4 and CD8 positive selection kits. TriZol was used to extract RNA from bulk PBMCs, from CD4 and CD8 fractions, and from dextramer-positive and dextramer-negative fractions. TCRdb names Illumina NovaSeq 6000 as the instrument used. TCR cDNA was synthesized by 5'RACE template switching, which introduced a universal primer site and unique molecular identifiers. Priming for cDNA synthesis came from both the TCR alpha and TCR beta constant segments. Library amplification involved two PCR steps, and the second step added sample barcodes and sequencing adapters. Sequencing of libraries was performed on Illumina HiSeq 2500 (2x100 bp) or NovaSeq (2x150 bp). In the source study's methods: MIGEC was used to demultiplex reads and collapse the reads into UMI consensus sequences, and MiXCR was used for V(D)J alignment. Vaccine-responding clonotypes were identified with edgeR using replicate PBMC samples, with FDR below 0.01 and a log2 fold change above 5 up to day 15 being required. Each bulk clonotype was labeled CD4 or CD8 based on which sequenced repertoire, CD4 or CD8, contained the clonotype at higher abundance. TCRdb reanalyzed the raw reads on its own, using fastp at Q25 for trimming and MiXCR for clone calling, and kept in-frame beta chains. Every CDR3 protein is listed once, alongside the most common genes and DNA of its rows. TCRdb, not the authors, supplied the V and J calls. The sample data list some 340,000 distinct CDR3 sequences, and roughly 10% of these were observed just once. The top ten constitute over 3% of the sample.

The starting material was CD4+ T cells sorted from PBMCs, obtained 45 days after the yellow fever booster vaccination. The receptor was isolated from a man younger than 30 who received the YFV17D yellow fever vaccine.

The nucleotides are TGTGCCAGCAGTTCGGAAGCGGTGGGGGAGACCCAGTACTTC. Translated, it reads CASSSEAVGETQYF. The sequence is built from TRBV12-3 or TRBV12-4 and TRBJ2-5; TRBD2 is possibly the D segment (5 matching bases). Cut back by 4 bases and 5 bases, the V and J ends lie 14 bases apart. Its CDR3 holds 14 amino acids, cysteine through phenylalanine. Only the CDR3 DNA is retained, 42 bases long and in frame from the first base.